These 14 T cell receptor beta chains originate from one sample sequenced in a study of T cells in localized non-small cell lung cancer. The repertoire was sequenced with immunoSEQ multiplex PCR; TCRdb's copy has only in-frame clones and lacks some. The sample includes 70,000 to 95,000 clones, under 95% of them seen just once. Sequences were derived from PBMCs, sampled before any cancer treatment. These receptors all stem from a woman aged 40-69 years with stage II squamous cell lung carcinoma.

The rearrangement joins TRBV10-2 to TRBJ1-1, with a tentative D call TRBD1 (5 bases). Germline V CDR1 and CDR2: WSHSY, SAAADI. V lost 6 bases and J lost 1, with 12 bases in between. This CDR3 is built from 14 residues. This chain's CDR3 is CASRGGNWNTEAFF. The CDR3 bases are TGCGCCAGCAGGGGGGGGAATTGGAACACTGAAGCTTTCTTT.

CDR3 amino acids: CASSGTSRQGQFF. CDR3 DNA sequence: TGCGCCAGCAGCGGGACTAGCCGACAGGGGCAGTTCTTC. This sequence joins TRBV4-1 and TRBJ2-1; TRBD2 matches 9 bases. Germline V gene data show CDR1 as MGHRA and CDR2 as YSYEKL. The CDR3 consists of 13 residues. V trimming: 5 bases; J trimming: 12 bases; junction bases outside the gene matches: 8.

This chain uses TRBV28 with TRBJ1-3, with D uncertain. Germline lookup yields CDR1 MDHEN and CDR2 SYDVKM. The V end lost 6 bases, the J end lost 0 bases, and 6 bases lay between the germline ends. CDR3 size: 13 residues. CDR3 sequence reads: CASRASSGNTIYF. Here the CDR3 DNA reads TGTGCCAGCAGGGCCAGCTCTGGAAACACCATATATTTT.

The count of this clone is one. This sequence joins TRBV6-1 and TRBJ1-5; TRBD1 might be the D (5 bases). CDR3 length equals 15 residues. Trimming stripped 8 bases from V and 0 bases from J, with 14 bases between. CDR1 is MNHNS and CDR2 is SASEGT in the germline V gene. The CDR3 nucleotides are TGTGCCAGCCTTAAGGTAGGGACTAGCAATCAGCCCCAGCATTTT. Protein sequence: CASLKVGTSNQPQHF.

The chain carries TRBV7-9 and TRBJ2-4; D might be TRBD1 or TRBD2, each matching 6 bases. Germline V gives CDR1 SEHNR, CDR2 FQNEAQ (reference sequence). V lost 5 bases, J lost 4 bases, and 12 bases lay in between. The CDR3 runs to 14 residues. The CDR3 region is CASSIPGAKNIQYF. The CDR3 coding sequence is TGTGCCAGCAGCATTCCGGGGGCGAAAAACATTCAGTACTTC.

V gene TRBV7-2 combines with J gene TRBJ1-2; possibly TRBD1 for D (6 bases). Between the trimmed V and J ends, which lost 5 bases and 4 bases, there was a span of 17 bases. From germline, CDR1 is SGHTA and CDR2 FQGNSA. This CDR3 is built from 15 residues. CDR3 protein: CASSIVRGAGYGYTF. The CDR3 DNA follows: TGTGCCAGCAGCATAGTCCGGGGGGCCGGCTATGGCTACACCTTC. Based on the CDR3 plus reference TRBV7-2 and TRBJ1-2, the full variable domain is GAGVSQSPSNKVTEKGKDVELRCDPISGHTALYWYRQSLGQGLEFLIYFQGNSAPDKSGLPSDRFSAERTGGSVSTLTIQRTQQEDSAVYLCASSIVRGAGYGYTFGSGTRLTVV.

CDR3 in amino acids: CVGAGPYNEQFF. CDR3 DNA: TGTGTGGGGGCGGGGCCCTACAATGAGCAGTTCTTC. The chain has TRBV30 and TRBJ2-1; D is perhaps TRBD1 or TRBD2 (6 bases each). Germline V gives CDR1 GTSNPN, CDR2 SVGIG (reference sequence). This CDR3 has 12 residues.

A few counts support this clone. V is TRBV5-1 and J is TRBJ1-6; the D gene is possibly TRBD1 (6 bases). Per germline, CDR1 SGHRS and CDR2 YFSETQ. The CDR3 has 14 amino acids. The V gene lost 2 bases and the J gene lost 6 bases, with 9 bases spanning the gap. The CDR3 coding sequence is TGCGCCAGCAGCTTCCAACAGGGTAATTCACCCCTCCACTTT. Encoded protein: CASSFQQGNSPLHF.

This sequence joins TRBV10-3 and TRBJ2-7; a weak D match, TRBD2 (5 bases). V was pared by 3 bases and J by 4 bases, with 16 bases between. This CDR3 region has 15 residues. Germline assignment: CDR1 ENHRY and CDR2 SYGVKD. CDR3 region: CAISDPLDFKYEQYF. The DNA for the CDR3 is TGTGCCATCAGTGACCCCTTGGACTTCAAGTACGAGCAGTACTTC.

This chain uses TRBV27 with TRBJ1-3, with 9 nucleotides matching TRBD1. This CDR3 spans 16 amino acids. Trimming at V came to 2 bases and at J to 5 bases, leaving 7 bases not matched to a gene. Germline assignment: CDR1 MNHEY and CDR2 SMNVEV (reference sequence). This chain's CDR3 is CASSLGGTGRRNTIYF. The DNA for the CDR3 is TGTGCCAGCAGTTTAGGGGGGACAGGGAGGAGAAACACCATATATTTT.

The chain couples TRBV30 to TRBJ1-1, with D possibly TRBD1 on 5 matching bases. The V gene's germline CDR1 is GTSNPN and CDR2 SVGIG (reference sequence). V dropped 0 bases and J dropped 5 bases, with 13 bases sitting between them. This CDR3 has 14 residues. CDR3 residues: CAWSVGSGRTEAFF. Here the CDR3 DNA reads TGTGCCTGGAGTGTAGGGTCAGGGAGGACTGAAGCTTTCTTT.

The V gene is TRBV27, the J gene TRBJ1-2, with TRBD1 identical over 8 bases. The CDR3 loop spans 14 amino acids. J gave up 8 bases and V 8 bases, and 13 bases lay outside the gene matches. CDR1 and CDR2 from the germline V gene are MNHEY and SMNVEV (reference sequence). CDR3 amino acids: CASGRGTGVLGYTF. CDR3 bases: TGTGCCAGCGGGCGGGGGACAGGAGTATTGGGCTACACCTTC.

The chain links TRBV11-2 to TRBJ1-2, with TRBD1 matching over 7 bases. Trimming removed 1 base from V and 7 bases from J; junction bases left unmatched: 6. The CDR3 runs 14 residues. Germline CDR1 and CDR2: SGHAT and FQNNGV. The CDR3 DNA follows: TGTGCCAGCAGCTTAGGTGACAGGGCCGCTGGCTACACCTTC. It specifies CASSLGDRAAGYTF.

The chain carries TRBV6-5 and TRBJ2-7, with D maybe TRBD1 (6 bases). V lost 5 bases and J 3 bases, leaving 14 bases between the germline ends. Germline CDR1 and CDR2: MNHEY and SVGAGI. This CDR3 region has 14 residues. CDR3: CASSEGRGGYEQYF. As DNA, the CDR3 is TGTGCCAGCAGTGAAGGCAGAGGGGGCTACGAGCAGTACTTC.